This TCR beta chain stems from a study of blood T cell repertoires in COVID-19. The assay was immunoSEQ multiplex PCR, and TCRdb's table has in-frame clones only and misses some. The profile shows 110,000 or so clones, approximately 85% of them singletons. The TCR originated in an older woman with COVID-19, enrolled during active disease. The sequenced sample was peripheral blood.

Written as DNA, the CDR3 is TGTGCCAGCAGTTTACAGAATTCACCCCTCCACTTT. The encoded protein is CASSLQNSPLHF. The chain couples TRBV27 to TRBJ1-6; unclear D gene. V was cut by 2 bases and J by 7 bases, with 3 bases left in between. CDR1 is MNHEY, CDR2 SMNVEV, per germline (reference sequence). This CDR3 is built from 12 residues.